The source of this TCR beta chain is a study of cytomegalovirus exposure and HLA in healthy donors. Profiling relied on immunoSEQ multiplex PCR, and the TCRdb table lists in-frame clones only, not all of them. The sample lists 200,000 to 250,000 clones, approximately 87% occurring once. The CDR3 loop spans 18 amino acids. CDR1 and CDR2 (germline): SGHDT, YYEEEE. V shed 1 base, J shed 1 base, and the junction held 7 bases outside the gene matches. The clonotype was recovered from a woman aged 18-30 years in good health and CMV-seronegative. The sequenced material came from PBMCs. This chain connects TRBV5-6 to TRBJ2-1; 11 nucleotides match TRBD2. The CDR3 DNA sequence: TGTGCCAGCAGCTTGCGGTCCCTAGCGGGAGGTTCCTACAATGAGCAGTTCTTC. Translated, it gives CASSLRSLAGGSYNEQFF.